Below, one TCR beta chain is given with its context. Its antigen remains unknown. TCRdb passed the 5' RACE reads through MiXCR, listing each CDR3 protein once. There are some 300,000 distinct CDR3 sequences in the sample; roughly a fifth occur only once, and roughly 20% lies in the top ten. The data were obtained in a study of T-cell memory formation after mild COVID-19. Study-level results: Some clones that responded turned up in pre-infection memory, which suggests that cross-reactive memory joined in. A second wave of clones peaked on day 37, and their SARS-CoV-2 specificity went unconfirmed.

Germline values: CDR1 SGHTA, CDR2 FQGNSA. This CDR3 contains 15 residues. V was clipped by 5 bases and J by 6 bases; unmatched bases: 7. Sequencing used PBMCs or a T cell subset sorted from them (not recorded which). The source is a man between 18 and 35 years old who had mild COVID-19 (a few samples of this study predate the infection). Cell type and time point are not known. V gene TRBV7-2 combines with J gene TRBJ2-1; 10 nucleotides agree with TRBD1. CDR3 sequence reads: CASSLGQGKFNEQFF. CDR3 DNA sequence: TGTGCCAGCAGCCTGGGACAGGGGAAGTTCAATGAGCAGTTCTTC.